The 24 T cell receptor beta chains in this list originate from one sample, sequenced in a study of vaccination and CD4 T cells after COVID-19. Oncomine TCR Beta short-read sequencing was applied to DNA from cultured CD4+ T cells. TCRdb called the PCR reads again in MiXCR, with one record for every CDR3 protein. The sample lists approximately 20,000 distinct CDR3 sequences, around 52% seen once, with 7.5% in the top ten. Treatment given: approximately nine-day PBMC culture with coronavirus spike peptide pools or control peptides (ViraFEST assay). These receptors' antigens are unknown. Sequencing was carried out using CD4+ T cells from blood, cultured in vitro. These TCRs come from a human donor who had recovered from COVID-19.

This chain joins TRBV28 and TRBJ2-3; 7 bases are shared with TRBD2. This CDR3 is built from 12 residues. Germline assignment: CDR1 MDHEN and CDR2 SYDVKM. For the CDR3, the DNA is TGTGCAACTACCGGGACTAAAGATACGCAGTATTTT. It translates to CATTGTKDTQYF.

This clonotype occurred a few times. The V and J genes are TRBV18 and TRBJ2-5, with TRBD1 matching 9 bases. The CDR3 sequence is 14 residues long. Germline V gene lookup returns CDR1 KGHSH and CDR2 LQKENI. V shed 3 bases and J 5 bases; nucleotides not matched to a gene: 4. The CDR3: CASSPSGQGETQYF. The CDR3, as DNA: TGTGCCAGCTCACCGTCCGGACAGGGGGAGACCCAGTACTTC. Full variable domain (remainder filled in from reference TRBV18 and TRBJ2-5): NAGVMQNPRHLVRRRGQEARLRCSPMKGHSHVYWYRQLPEEGLKFMVYLQKENIIDESGMPKERFSAEFPKEGPSILRIQQVVRGDSAAYFCASSPSGQGETQYFGPGTRLLVL.

This clonotype has just a few counts. V and J are TRBV15 and TRBJ1-6; 7 positions agree with TRBD1. This CDR3 contains 14 residues. V shed 6 bases and J 10 bases; nucleotides not matched to a gene: 9. Germline loops: CDR1 LNHNV, CDR2 YYDKDF (reference sequence). CDR3 coding DNA: TGTGCCACCAGTCGTCAGGGGGAAGGCTCACCCCTCCACTTT. It codes for CATSRQGEGSPLHF.

V gene TRBV27 combines with J gene TRBJ2-2, with D perhaps matching TRBD1 or TRBD2 (5 bases each). Per germline, CDR1 MNHEY and CDR2 SMNVEV (reference sequence). This CDR3 contains 16 residues. Trimming cost V 6 bases and J 5 bases, with 19 bases left between them. CDR3 loop: CASRRDPGTITGELFF. CDR3 nucleotide sequence: TGTGCCAGCAGACGGGACCCGGGGACGATAACCGGGGAGCTGTTTTTT.

J is TRBJ1-2 and V is TRBV6-5; the D is unclear. This CDR3 has 13 residues. Trimming removed 2 bases at V and 6 bases at J, with 10 bases between. Germline CDR1 is MNHEY and CDR2 is SVGAGI. CDR3 amino acids: CASSYTGIDGYTF. DNA of the CDR3: TGTGCCAGCAGTTACACCGGGATCGATGGCTACACCTTC.

The J gene is TRBJ2-3, the V gene TRBV12-3 or TRBV12-4; D is unclear. This CDR3 has 14 amino acids. Trimming took off 4 bases at V and 8 bases at J, with 16 bases between the two ends. The CDR3 is CASSSQPAVSTQYF. In DNA, the CDR3 is TGTGCCAGCAGTTCACAACCAGCCGTTAGTACGCAGTATTTT.

The CDR3 is CASSPDGGGRSNQPQHF. CDR3 in DNA: TGTGCCAGCTCACCCGACGGCGGGGGAAGGAGCAATCAGCCCCAGCATTTT. The chain employs TRBV18 and TRBJ1-5, with a tentative D call TRBD1 (5 bases). The V end lost 3 bases, the J end lost 1 base, and 16 bases lay between the germline ends. This CDR3 has 17 amino acids. In germline, CDR1 is KGHSH, CDR2 LQKENI.

This clonotype appeared a few times. The chain combines TRBV19 with TRBJ2-2; 7 nucleotides align to TRBD2. This CDR3 contains 16 residues. CDR1 is LNHDA, CDR2 SQIVND, per germline (reference sequence). V trimming: 8 bases; J trimming: 4 bases; junction bases outside the gene matches: 13. The CDR3 is CASGDEREVGTGELFF. Here the CDR3 DNA reads TGTGCCAGTGGGGATGAGCGGGAAGTAGGCACCGGGGAGCTGTTTTTT.

The rearrangement uses TRBV5-8 and TRBJ1-1; weak D call: TRBD1 (6 bases). CDR3 size: 14 residues. V was clipped by 1 base and J by 2 bases, with 9 bases between them. Germline assignment: CDR1 SGHTS and CDR2 YDEGEE. CDR3 nucleotide sequence: TGTGCCAGCAGCTTGACAGGGAGAAACACTGAAGCTTTCTTT. Encoded protein: CASSLTGRNTEAFF.

This clonotype was counted between two and nine times. CDR3 in amino acids: CASSPQRAGVYF. The CDR3, as DNA: TGTGCCAGCAGCCCCCAGAGGGCAGGGGTGTACTTC. The rearrangement uses TRBV11-2 and TRBJ2-7, with D tentatively TRBD1 (6 bases). CDR1 and CDR2 from the germline V gene are SGHAT and FQNNGV. This CDR3 has 12 amino acids. V shed 5 bases and J shed 12 bases, with 17 bases lying between them.

CDR3 DNA sequence: TGTGCCAGCAGCTTACCGGGTGGCTATGGCTACACCTTC. It specifies CASSLPGGYGYTF. The J gene is TRBJ1-2, the V gene TRBV7-9; D gene ambiguous. CDR3 length: 13 amino acids. V lost 2 bases to trimming and J lost 4 bases, with 8 bases between them. Germline lookup yields CDR1 SEHNR and CDR2 FQNEAQ (reference sequence).

The chain uses TRBV20-1 and TRBJ2-7, with no clear D. The CDR3 sequence is 12 residues long. Germline assignment: CDR1 DFQATT and CDR2 SNEGSKA (reference sequence). The germline V and J ends were trimmed by 6 bases and 4 bases, with 13 bases remaining between them. The CDR3 nucleotides read TGCAGTGCCATATTAGCCGGATACGAGCAGTACTTC. It is translated as CSAILAGYEQYF.

V usage is TRBV11-3 and J usage is TRBJ2-1, with TRBD2 matching 12 bases. The CDR3 covers 14 residues. Germline loops: CDR1 SGHNT, CDR2 YENEEA. V lost 4 bases and J lost 8; bases outside the gene matches: 3. CDR3 amino acids: CASSYRLAGDEQFF. The CDR3 nucleotides are TGTGCCAGCAGCTACCGACTAGCGGGAGATGAGCAGTTCTTC.

V and J are TRBV2 and TRBJ2-2; D remains ambiguous. The CDR3 spans 13 residues. Germline V gene lookup returns CDR1 SNHLY and CDR2 FYNNEI. V was pared by 4 bases and J by 7 bases, with 10 bases between. CDR3 amino acids: CASSGLGRGELFF. The CDR3, as DNA: TGTGCCAGCAGTGGGCTTGGGCGCGGGGAGCTGTTTTTT.

The chain employs TRBV20-1 and TRBJ2-2, with 9 bases matching TRBD2. Germline CDR1 and CDR2: DFQATT and SNEGSKA (reference sequence). The CDR3 covers 13 residues. V trimming: 6 bases; J trimming: 5 bases; junction bases outside the gene matches: 4. The CDR3: CSALAGFTGELFF. The CDR3 coding sequence is TGCAGTGCCCTAGCGGGATTTACCGGGGAGCTGTTTTTT.

This clonotype occurred a few times. The chain combines TRBV2 with TRBJ2-3; 7 bases fit TRBD1. The CDR3 is 15 residues long. Germline V gene sequence: CDR1 SNHLY, CDR2 FYNNEI. Losses at the gene ends were 3 bases for V and 4 bases for J; bases not matched to a gene: 7. The CDR3 region has the DNA TGTGCCAGCAGTGAGACAGGGCTGAGAGCAGATACGCAGTATTTT. It translates to CASSETGLRADTQYF.

The chain uses TRBV4-3 and TRBJ1-2, with D maybe TRBD1 (5 bases). Trimming removed 6 bases from V and 1 base from J, with 9 bases in between. This CDR3 comprises 13 residues. Per germline, CDR1 LGHNA and CDR2 YSLEER. CDR3: CASSPDSNYGYTF. The DNA for the CDR3 is TGCGCCAGCAGTCCAGACAGTAACTATGGCTACACCTTC.

The V and J genes are TRBV20-1 and TRBJ1-2; 8 positions agree with TRBD1. Germline CDR1 is DFQATT and CDR2 is SNEGSKA (reference sequence). V was clipped by 3 bases and J by 4 bases; unmatched bases: 7. The CDR3 length is 14 residues. The chain's CDR3 is CSARDQGAGYGYTF. The DNA of the CDR3 is TGCAGTGCTAGGGATCAGGGGGCGGGCTATGGCTACACCTTC.

V is TRBV4-3 and J is TRBJ1-1; unclear D gene. This CDR3 has 13 amino acids. Germline V gene data show CDR1 as LGHNA and CDR2 as YSLEER. V was trimmed by 3 bases and J by 5 bases, leaving 10 bases between them. The CDR3 reads CASSQDAITEAFF. CDR3 in DNA: TGCGCCAGCAGCCAGGACGCTATAACTGAAGCTTTCTTT.

This clonotype occurred a few times. The chain joins TRBV20-1 to TRBJ2-5, with D hard to call. Trimming took off 5 bases at V and 0 bases at J, with 13 bases between the two ends. Germline V CDR1 and CDR2: DFQATT, SNEGSKA (reference sequence). This CDR3 is built from 14 residues. This chain's CDR3 is CSAAITADQETQYF. CDR3 sequence (DNA): TGCAGTGCTGCTATTACGGCCGACCAAGAGACCCAGTACTTC.

The rearrangement uses TRBV27 and TRBJ2-6; possibly TRBD1 for D (5 bases). The CDR3 runs to 15 residues. The V gene's germline CDR1 is MNHEY and CDR2 SMNVEV (reference sequence). The ends were cut back, 6 bases at V and 2 bases at J, with 11 bases in the middle. CDR3 nucleotides: TGTGCCAGCAGGCCATCAGGGACTGGGGCCAACGTCCTGACTTTC. Its protein is CASRPSGTGANVLTF. Variable domain in full (rest from reference TRBV27 and TRBJ2-6): EAQVTQNPRYLITVTGKKLTVTCSQNMNHEYMSWYRQDPGLGLRQIYYSMNVEVTDKGDVPEGYKVSRKEKRNFPLILESPSPNQTSLYFCASRPSGTGANVLTFGAGSRLTVL.

The chain joins TRBV20-1 to TRBJ2-5; 9 bases fit TRBD1. The length of the CDR3 is 14 residues. Germline V gene sequence: CDR1 DFQATT, CDR2 SNEGSKA (reference sequence). J was trimmed by 2 bases and V by 3 bases; bases with no gene match: 4. CDR3 DNA: TGCAGTGCTAGTTGGGACAGGGTACAAGAGACCCAGTACTTC. This gives the protein CSASWDRVQETQYF.

The table lists this clonotype with a few counts. This rearrangement joins TRBV20-1 to TRBJ1-1, with 7 bases identical to TRBD1. This CDR3 is 15 amino acids long. Germline loops: CDR1 DFQATT, CDR2 SNEGSKA (reference sequence). V shed 3 bases, J shed 3 bases, and the junction held 10 bases outside the gene matches. Here the CDR3 reads CSASQLPGGYTEAFF. Written as DNA, the CDR3 is TGCAGTGCTAGCCAACTCCCAGGGGGGTACACTGAAGCTTTCTTT.

This clonotype occurred a few times. The chain links TRBV2 to TRBJ1-5; 10 bases line up with TRBD1. Germline values: CDR1 SNHLY, CDR2 FYNNEI. The V gene end was trimmed by 3 bases and the J gene end by 3 bases; junction bases not matched to a gene: 5. The CDR3 has 16 amino acids. CDR3 sequence (DNA): TGTGCCAGCAGTGATTCCGGGACAGGGGTCAATCAGCCCCAGCATTTT. This translates into CASSDSGTGVNQPQHF. Combining the CDR3 with reference TRBV2 and TRBJ1-5 gives the whole variable domain EPEVTQTPSHQVTQMGQEVILRCVPISNHLYFYWYRQILGQKVEFLVSFYNNEISEKSEIFDDQFSVERPDGSNFTLKIRSTKLEDSAMYFCASSDSGTGVNQPQHFGDGTRLSIL.